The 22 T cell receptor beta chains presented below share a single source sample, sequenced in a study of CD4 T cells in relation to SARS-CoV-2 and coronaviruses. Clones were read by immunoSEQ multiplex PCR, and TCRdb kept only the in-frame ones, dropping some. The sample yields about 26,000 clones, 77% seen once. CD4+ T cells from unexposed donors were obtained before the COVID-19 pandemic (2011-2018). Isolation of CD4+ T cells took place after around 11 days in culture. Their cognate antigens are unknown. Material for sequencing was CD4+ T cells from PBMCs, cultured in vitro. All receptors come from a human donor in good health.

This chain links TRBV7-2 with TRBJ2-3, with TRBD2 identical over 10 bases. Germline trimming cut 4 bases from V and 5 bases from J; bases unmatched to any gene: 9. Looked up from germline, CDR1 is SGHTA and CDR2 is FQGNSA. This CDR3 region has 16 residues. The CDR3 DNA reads TGTGCCAGCAGCTCGCACGCTAGCGGGGGTGGAGATACGCAGTATTTT. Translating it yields CASSSHASGGGDTQYF.

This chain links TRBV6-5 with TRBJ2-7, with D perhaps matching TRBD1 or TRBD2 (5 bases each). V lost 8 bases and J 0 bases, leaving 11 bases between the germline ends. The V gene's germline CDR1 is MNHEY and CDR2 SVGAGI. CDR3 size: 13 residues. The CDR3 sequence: CASRGRSSYEQYF. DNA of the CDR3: TGTGCCAGCCGGGGCCGAAGCTCCTACGAGCAGTACTTC.

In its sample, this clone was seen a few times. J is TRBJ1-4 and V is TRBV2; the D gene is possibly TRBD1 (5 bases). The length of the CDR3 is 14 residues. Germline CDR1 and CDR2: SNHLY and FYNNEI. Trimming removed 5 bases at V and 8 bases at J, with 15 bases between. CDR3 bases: TGTGCCAGCAGTAAGGGAGGGGTACAAGAAAAACTGTTTTTT. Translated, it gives CASSKGGVQEKLFF.

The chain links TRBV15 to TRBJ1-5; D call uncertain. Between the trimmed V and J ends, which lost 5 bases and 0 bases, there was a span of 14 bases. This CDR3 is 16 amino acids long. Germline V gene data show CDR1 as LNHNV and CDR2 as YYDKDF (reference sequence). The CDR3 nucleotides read TGTGCCACCAGCGTTCGGGTGTTTTATAGCAATCAGCCCCAGCATTTT. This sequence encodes CATSVRVFYSNQPQHF.

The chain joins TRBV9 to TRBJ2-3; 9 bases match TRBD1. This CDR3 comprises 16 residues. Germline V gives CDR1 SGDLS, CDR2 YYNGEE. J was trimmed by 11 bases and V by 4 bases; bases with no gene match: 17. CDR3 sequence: CASSPTGTGLNGWQYF. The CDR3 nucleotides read TGTGCCAGCAGCCCAACCGGGACAGGGCTTAATGGTTGGCAGTATTTT.

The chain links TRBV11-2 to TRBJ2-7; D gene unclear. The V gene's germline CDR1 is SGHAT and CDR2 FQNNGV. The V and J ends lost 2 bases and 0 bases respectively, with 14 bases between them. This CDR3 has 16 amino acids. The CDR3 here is CASSLPSTISSYEQYF. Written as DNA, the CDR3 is TGTGCCAGCAGCTTACCCAGCACGATCAGCTCCTACGAGCAGTACTTC.

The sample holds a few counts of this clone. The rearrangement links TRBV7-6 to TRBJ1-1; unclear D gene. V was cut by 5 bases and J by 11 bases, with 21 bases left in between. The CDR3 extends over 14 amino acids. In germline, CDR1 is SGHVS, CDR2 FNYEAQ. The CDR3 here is CASSRWPGRESAFF. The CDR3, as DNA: TGTGCCAGCAGCCGGTGGCCGGGGAGGGAGTCCGCTTTCTTT.

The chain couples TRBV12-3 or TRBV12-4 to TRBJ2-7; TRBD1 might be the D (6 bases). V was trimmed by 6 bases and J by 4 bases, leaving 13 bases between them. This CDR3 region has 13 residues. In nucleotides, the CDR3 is TGTGCCAGCAGGCCAACAGGGTCTTACGAGCAGTACTTC. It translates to CASRPTGSYEQYF.

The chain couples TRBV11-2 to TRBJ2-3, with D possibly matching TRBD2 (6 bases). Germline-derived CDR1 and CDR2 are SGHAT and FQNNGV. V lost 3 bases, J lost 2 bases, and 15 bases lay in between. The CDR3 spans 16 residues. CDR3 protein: CASSFRSAGNTDTQYF. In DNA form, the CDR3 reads TGTGCCAGCAGCTTCCGGTCCGCGGGGAACACAGATACGCAGTATTTT.

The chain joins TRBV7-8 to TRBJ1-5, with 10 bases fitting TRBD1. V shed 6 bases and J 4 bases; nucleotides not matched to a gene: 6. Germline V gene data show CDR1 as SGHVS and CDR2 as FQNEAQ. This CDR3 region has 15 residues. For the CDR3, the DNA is TGTGCCAGCAGGGAAGGGGACAGGGGTAATCAGCCCCAGCATTTT. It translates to CASREGDRGNQPQHF.

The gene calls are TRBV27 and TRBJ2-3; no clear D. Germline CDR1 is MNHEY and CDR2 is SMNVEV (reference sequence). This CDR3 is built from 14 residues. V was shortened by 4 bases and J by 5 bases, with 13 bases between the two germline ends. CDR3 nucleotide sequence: TGTGCCAGCAGTTCTCGATCTTTAGGAGATACGCAGTATTTT. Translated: CASSSRSLGDTQYF.

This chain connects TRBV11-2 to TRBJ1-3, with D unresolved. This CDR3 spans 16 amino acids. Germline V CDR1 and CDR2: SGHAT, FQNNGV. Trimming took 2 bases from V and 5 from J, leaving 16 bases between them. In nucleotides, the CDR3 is TGTGCCAGCAGCTTACCAGCACTCACCCCCCGAAACACCATATATTTT. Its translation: CASSLPALTPRNTIYF.

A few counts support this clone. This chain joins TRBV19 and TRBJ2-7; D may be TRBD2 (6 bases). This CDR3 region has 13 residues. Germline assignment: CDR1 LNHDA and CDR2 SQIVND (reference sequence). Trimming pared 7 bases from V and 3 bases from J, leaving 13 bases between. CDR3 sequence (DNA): TGTGCCAGTACCCCGGCGGGAAGCTACGAGCAGTACTTC. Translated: CASTPAGSYEQYF.

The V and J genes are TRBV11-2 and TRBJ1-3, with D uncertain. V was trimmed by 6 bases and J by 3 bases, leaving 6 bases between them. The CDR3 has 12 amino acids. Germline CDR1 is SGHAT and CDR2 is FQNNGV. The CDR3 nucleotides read TGTGCCAGCAGGGGAGGTGGAAACACCATATATTTT. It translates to CASRGGGNTIYF.

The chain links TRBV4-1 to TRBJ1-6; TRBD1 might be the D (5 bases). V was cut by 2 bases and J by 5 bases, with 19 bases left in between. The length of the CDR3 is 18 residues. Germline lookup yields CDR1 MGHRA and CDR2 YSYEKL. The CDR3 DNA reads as TGCGCCAGCAGCCAATGGTCCCCAGACAGAGCGGATAATTCACCCCTCCACTTT. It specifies CASSQWSPDRADNSPLHF.

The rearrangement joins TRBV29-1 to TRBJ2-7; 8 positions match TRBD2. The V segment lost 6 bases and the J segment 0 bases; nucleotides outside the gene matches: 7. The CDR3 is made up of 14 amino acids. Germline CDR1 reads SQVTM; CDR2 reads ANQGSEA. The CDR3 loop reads CSVRTGGGSYEQYF. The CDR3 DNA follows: TGCAGCGTCAGAACGGGGGGGGGCTCCTACGAGCAGTACTTC.

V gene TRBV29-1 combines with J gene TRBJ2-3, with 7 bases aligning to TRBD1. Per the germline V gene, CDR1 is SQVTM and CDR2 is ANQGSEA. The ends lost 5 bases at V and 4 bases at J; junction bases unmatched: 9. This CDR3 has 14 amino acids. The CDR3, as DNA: TGCAGCGTTCAACAGGGGACAGTAGCAGATACGCAGTATTTT. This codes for CSVQQGTVADTQYF.

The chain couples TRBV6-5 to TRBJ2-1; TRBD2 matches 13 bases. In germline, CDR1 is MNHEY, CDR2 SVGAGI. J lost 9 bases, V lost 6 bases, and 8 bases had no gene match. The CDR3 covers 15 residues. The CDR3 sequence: CASSVGLAGAGEQFF. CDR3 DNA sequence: TGTGCCAGCAGCGTAGGACTAGCGGGAGCTGGTGAGCAGTTCTTC.

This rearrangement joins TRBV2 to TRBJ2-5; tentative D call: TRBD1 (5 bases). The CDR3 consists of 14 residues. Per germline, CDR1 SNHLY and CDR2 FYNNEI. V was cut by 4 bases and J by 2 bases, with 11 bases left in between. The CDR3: CASSGGAGQETQYF. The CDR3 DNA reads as TGTGCCAGCAGTGGGGGCGCAGGACAAGAGACCCAGTACTTC.

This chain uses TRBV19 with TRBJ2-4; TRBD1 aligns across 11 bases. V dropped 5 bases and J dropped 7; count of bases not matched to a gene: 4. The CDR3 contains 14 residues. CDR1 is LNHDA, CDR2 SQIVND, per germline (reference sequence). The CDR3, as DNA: TGTGCCAGTAGTGGGGGACAGGGGGAGAACATTCAGTACTTC. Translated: CASSGGQGENIQYF.

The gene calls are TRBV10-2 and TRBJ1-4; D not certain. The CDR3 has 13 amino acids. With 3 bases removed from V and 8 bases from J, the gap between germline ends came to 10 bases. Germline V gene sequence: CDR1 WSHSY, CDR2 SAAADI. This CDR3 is CASSDSGVEKLFF. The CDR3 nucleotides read TGCGCCAGCAGTGATTCAGGAGTGGAAAAACTGTTTTTT.

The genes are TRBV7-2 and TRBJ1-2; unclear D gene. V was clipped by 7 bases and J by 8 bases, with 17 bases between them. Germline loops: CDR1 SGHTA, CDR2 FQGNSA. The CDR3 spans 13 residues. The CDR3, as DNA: TGTGCCAGCAACTATAACGACCTGGGAGGCTACACCTTC. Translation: CASNYNDLGGYTF.